This T cell receptor (beta chain) was documented in a study of regulatory T cells in long-lasting Graves disease (dated by TCRdb to about 2021). For context, the study as a whole: Patients with newly diagnosed Graves' disease had been on antithyroid drugs for under 3 months. The study was conducted in China and was registered as a clinical trial. Persistent Graves' disease patients were compared with newly diagnosed Graves' disease patients by peripheral blood TCR sequencing and RNA sequencing. A total of around 33 samples were covered by TCR sequencing, comprising around 13 persistent and around 20 newly diagnosed Graves' disease patients. General conclusions and limits of the study: Because the primary lesion, thyroid tissue, could not be accessed, the study looked at peripheral blood alone. The small sample size was acknowledged by the authors as a limitation that may reduce accuracy. Sequencing and analysis were limited to the TCR beta chain. Persistent disease showed preferential use of TRBV28, TRBJ1-2 and TRBJ2-5, whereas newly diagnosed disease favored TRBV20-1 and TRBJ2-1. Compared with newly diagnosed patients, patients with persistent Graves' disease had lower TCR Shannon entropy and fewer highly expanded clones, which suggests clonal expansion. More public clonotypes were shared among persistent patients (around 2,600) than among newly diagnosed patients (966).

The label giving this sample's time point can be read as: newly diagnosed GD, antithyroid drugs for less than 3 months. For both TCR sequencing and RNA sequencing, RNA was extracted from PBMCs in TRIzol. The diagnosis of Graves' disease followed American Thyroid Association guidelines. Patients were recruited from an endocrinology department in Xi'an, China. From each patient, about 9 milliliters of peripheral blood was collected into an EDTA anticoagulant tube. Ficoll Paque Plus density gradient separation was used to isolate PBMCs, and no further T cell sorting was done. An Agilent 2100 Bioanalyzer and agarose gel were used to check RNA quality, and a NanoDrop 2000 was used to measure RNA concentration. This clonotype was recorded at least ten times. It lacks a known antigen. There are no base qualities to consult, and no much larger clone falls within one base. Libraries were constructed by multiplex PCR. This sample was sequenced with an Illumina HiSeq 4000. TCR beta libraries were built with iRepertoire HTBI primers and Arm-PCR amplification of CDR3 regions. Before sequencing, the PCR products went through gel purification. On the authors' methods: Gene usage analysis of CDR3 amino acid clonotypes used the roughly 60 TRBV and some 15 TRBJ segments found across samples. COPE and FqMerger were used to merge filtered high-quality paired reads into contigs. BLAST was used to align contigs to IMGT TRBV, TRBD and TRBJ reference genes, with CDR3 defined following IMGT. Any clonotype with a frequency above 0.1% was classified as a highly expanded clone. Shannon entropy was used to measure repertoire diversity, and the Gini coefficient was used to measure V-J evenness. Public clonotypes were defined as clonotypes shared by more than one individual. The raw public reads went through TCRdb reprocessing: fastp at Q25, MiXCR clone calling, in-frame beta chains kept. Each entry is one CDR3 protein sequence, shown with its most common DNA and genes. TCRdb assigned the V and J calls; the authors' analysis was not used. The sample contains 350,000 to 500,000 distinct CDR3 sequences, roughly 15% of them found a single time. The leading ten clones occupy 20% to 25% of the sample.

There are 14 amino acids in the CDR3, from cysteine to phenylalanine inclusive. Only the CDR3 part of the read is kept: 42 bases, read in frame from the first base. The germline V gene yields SGHVS for CDR1 and FQNEAQ for CDR2. The V end loses 1 base and the J end loses 1 base, and a stretch of 7 bases separates them. The sample was also reused in another study, on T cells in Graves' hyperthyroidism and ophthalmopathy. As that second study puts it: Graves' hyperthyroidism was defined as stable when no progression to ophthalmopathy occurred over 18 months of follow-up. Hyperthyroidism patients were aged 18 to 65 years and newly diagnosed, with disease duration of less than 2 months. The study excluded patients with uncontrolled infections, other autoimmune diseases, pregnancy or lactation. Diagnoses were established on the basis of clinical symptoms, serum thyroxine and TRAb, thyroid ultrasound, and orbital computed tomography. A first-round RT-PCR of the TCR CDR3 used the HTBI primer set with the Qiagen OneStep RT-PCR kit. Most expanded thyroid clonotypes (frequency above 0.001) were also detected in blood, a finding suggesting that blood repertoires may reflect thyroid immune responses. A model built on a 13 V-J signature distinguished ophthalmopathy from stable hyperthyroidism, reaching 85% to 90% sensitivity and 81.08% specificity in cross-validation and 80%/75% in testing. In validation, the model predicted progression to ophthalmopathy a median of roughly 6.1 months before onset, with around 70% sensitivity and nearly 75% specificity. To identify distinguishing TCR V-J signatures, a discovery cohort of 100 or so patients was used, comprising 40 to 45 with Graves' ophthalmopathy and approximately 57 with stable Graves' hyperthyroidism. Whether ophthalmopathy could be predicted prospectively was tested in an independent validation cohort made up of approximately 19 hyperthyroidism patients plus 17 patients who later progressed to ophthalmopathy. The 75 to 100 discovery patients were divided at random into training and test sets in a 7:3 ratio. The study also compared thyroid tissue and blood T-cell repertoires from more than five Graves' hyperthyroidism patients. Following sampling, methimazole starting at 30 mg daily was given to hyperthyroidism patients, and high-dose intravenous methylprednisolone was given to ophthalmopathy patients. Libraries were constructed in a second round of multiplex PCR, after which size selection and purification were performed. The libraries were sequenced on an Illumina HiSeq2000 using paired-end 100 bp reads. Raw data were processed with SOAPnuke, discarding reads with adapters, uncalled bases, mean Phred below 15, or no exact constant-primer or identifier match. High-quality paired reads were merged using COPE v1.2.5, and each unique nucleotide sequence was defined as a clonotype. MiTCR v1.1 was used to align clonotypes to the IMGT TRBV, TRBD and TRBJ reference segments. The analysis included only V-J combinations with a frequency above 0.0001, which together covered 98% to 99.2% of the repertoires. The TCS score was defined as F50 (clonal expansion) divided by E x V (chaos), with BLOSUM62-based TCRdist calculated between CDR3 peptides within each V-J. Welch's t-statistics and random forest reduced roughly 530 V-J features to 13, which were used in a naive Bayes classifier (R e1071). No statistical method was used to set the sample size in advance, and investigators knew the group allocation. TCR Vbeta CDR3 sequencing of 120 to 150 peripheral blood samples (over 40 ophthalmopathy, around 80 hyperthyroidism and roughly 17 progressor patients) is reported in the paper.

Sample: peripheral blood mononuclear cells (PBMCs), taken at new diagnosis, from a patient treated with antithyroid drugs. The receptor was isolated from a young woman with Graves disease. Donor details come from another sample of the same person, matched by shared clones. In this chain, TRBV7-8 is recombined with TRBJ1-2; D gene: possibly TRBD1, on 5 matching bases. The DNA sequence is given as TGTGCCAGCAGCTTAGAGGGGAGTAACTATGGCTACACCTTC. Its protein is CASSLEGSNYGYTF. This CDR3, with the reference TRBV7-8 and TRBJ1-2 proteins standing in past its ends, gives the full variable domain GAGVSQSPRYKVAKRGQDVALRCDPISGHVSLFWYQQALGQGPEFLTYFQNEAQLDKSGLPSDRFFAERPEGSVSTLKIQRTQQEDSAVYLCASSLEGSNYGYTFGSGTRLTVV.